Listed below are T cell receptor beta chains from one sample, sequenced in a study of T cell responses to AZD1222 COVID-19 vaccine. Here immunoSEQ multiplex PCR was the method, and the copy in TCRdb shows in-frame clones only, minus some. The profile shows around 150,000 clones, over 90% of them singletons. Sequenced material: peripheral blood, taken on day 0 of AZD1222 vaccination. The source of these receptors is an adult in good health. CDR3s include the opening cysteine and the closing phenylalanine or tryptophan. The D gene is left open where the match is weak. Size is omitted from some rows. Given values are once, few, many or a class for expanded clones.

v_call: TRBV10-2; j_call: TRBJ1-6; d_call: -; clone_size: -; cdr3_nt: TGCGCCAGCAGTGGTGCAGGGTATAATTCACCCCTCCACTTT; cdr3_aa: CASSGAGYNSPLHF
v_call: TRBV4-3; j_call: TRBJ1-2; d_call: -; clone_size: -; cdr3_nt: TGCGCCAGCAGCCAAGAAGTCAGATTAAACTATGGCTACACCTTC; cdr3_aa: CASSQEVRLNYGYTF
v_call: TRBV6-5; j_call: TRBJ2-7; d_call: -; clone_size: -; cdr3_nt: TGTGCCAGCAGTTACTCGATGCGGTCCAACGAGCAGTACTTC; cdr3_aa: CASSYSMRSNEQYF
v_call: TRBV6-5; j_call: TRBJ2-1; d_call: TRBD2; clone_size: -; cdr3_nt: TGTGCCAGCACCAGAGCGGGGGGGCGAAATGAGCAGTTCTTC; cdr3_aa: CASTRAGGRNEQFF
v_call: TRBV4-3; j_call: TRBJ1-1; d_call: -; clone_size: -; cdr3_nt: TGCGCCAGCAGCCAAGACGGGGCAAAGGGACACCCGAACACTGAAGCTTTCTTT; cdr3_aa: CASSQDGAKGHPNTEAFF
v_call: TRBV27; j_call: TRBJ1-1; d_call: TRBD1; clone_size: -; cdr3_nt: TGTGCCAGCAGTCTCGGAGGGGGCTCTGAAGCTTTCTTT; cdr3_aa: CASSLGGGSEAFF
v_call: TRBV25-1; j_call: TRBJ1-2; d_call: TRBD1; clone_size: -; cdr3_nt: TGTGCCAGCAGTGCCATACCGGGACAGGGCGATGGAGACTATGGCTACACCTTC; cdr3_aa: CASSAIPGQGDGDYGYTF
v_call: TRBV15; j_call: TRBJ2-1; d_call: -; clone_size: -; cdr3_nt: TGTGCCACCAAAACAGGGTCACACAATGAGCAGTTCTTC; cdr3_aa: CATKTGSHNEQFF
v_call: TRBV4-1; j_call: TRBJ1-1; d_call: -; clone_size: -; cdr3_nt: TGCGCCAGCAGGGACGGCCGGAGGAACACTGAAGCTTTCTTT; cdr3_aa: CASRDGRRNTEAFF
v_call: TRBV28; j_call: TRBJ1-2; d_call: TRBD1; clone_size: -; cdr3_nt: TGTGCCAGCAGGGGACAGGAGACTTATGGCTACACCTTC; cdr3_aa: CASRGQETYGYTF
v_call: TRBV19; j_call: TRBJ1-6; d_call: TRBD1; clone_size: -; cdr3_nt: TGTGCCAGTAGTATAACCGGGACAGGGGTTGTTTCACCCCTCCACTTT; cdr3_aa: CASSITGTGVVSPLHF
v_call: TRBV5-1; j_call: TRBJ1-1; d_call: TRBD1; clone_size: -; cdr3_nt: TGCGCCAGCAGCTTGGCAGGGGGCAGGACTGAAGCTTTCTTT; cdr3_aa: CASSLAGGRTEAFF
v_call: TRBV28; j_call: TRBJ1-5; d_call: -; clone_size: medium-sized; cdr3_nt: TGTGCCAGCAGTTTACGTGAGGACAATCAGCCCCAGCATTTT; cdr3_aa: CASSLREDNQPQHF
v_call: TRBV13; j_call: TRBJ2-7; d_call: TRBD2; clone_size: -; cdr3_nt: TGTGCCAGCAGCTTAGGTCCCTCACTAGCGGGAGGGTACGAGCAGTACTTC; cdr3_aa: CASSLGPSLAGGYEQYF
v_call: TRBV2; j_call: TRBJ1-1; d_call: -; clone_size: -; cdr3_nt: TGTGCCAGCCTTTTTACAGGGCCCACTGAAGCTTTCTTT; cdr3_aa: CASLFTGPTEAFF
v_call: TRBV7-9; j_call: TRBJ1-2; d_call: -; clone_size: once; cdr3_nt: TGTGCCAGCAGCTTAGCGCGTTCCAGGGAAAGATTATATGGCTACACCTTC; cdr3_aa: CASSLARSRERLYGYTF
v_call: TRBV5-5; j_call: TRBJ2-7; d_call: TRBD2; clone_size: -; cdr3_nt: TGTGCCAGCAGCTGGTTACTAGCGGGCGGCTACGAGCAGTACTTC; cdr3_aa: CASSWLLAGGYEQYF
v_call: TRBV5-6; j_call: TRBJ1-2; d_call: TRBD1; clone_size: -; cdr3_nt: TGTGCCAGCAGCGCGCGGACAGGGAGGGGTGACACCTTC; cdr3_aa: CASSARTGRGDTF
v_call: TRBV29-1; j_call: TRBJ2-6; d_call: -; clone_size: -; cdr3_nt: TGCAGCGTTGAAAACGACAGGCCAAGCTCTGGGGCCAACGTCCTGACTTTC; cdr3_aa: CSVENDRPSSGANVLTF
v_call: TRBV6-2/TRBV6-3; j_call: TRBJ1-2; d_call: TRBD1; clone_size: once; cdr3_nt: TGTGCCAGCAGTTACTCGATTCAGGGGGCTGGTGGCTACACCTTC; cdr3_aa: CASSYSIQGAGGYTF
v_call: TRBV20-1; j_call: TRBJ2-7; d_call: -; clone_size: -; cdr3_nt: TGCAGTGCTAGAGGGGGAGGAGAGCAGTACTTC; cdr3_aa: CSARGGGEQYF
v_call: TRBV25-1; j_call: TRBJ1-2; d_call: -; clone_size: -; cdr3_nt: TGTGCCAGCAGTCGAGGGAGGGATGGCTACACCTTC; cdr3_aa: CASSRGRDGYTF
v_call: TRBV18; j_call: TRBJ1-5; d_call: -; clone_size: few; cdr3_nt: TGTGCCAGCTCATCACAGGGTACGAACAATCAGCCCCAGCATTTT; cdr3_aa: CASSSQGTNNQPQHF
v_call: TRBV6-5; j_call: TRBJ2-1; d_call: TRBD2; clone_size: -; cdr3_nt: TGTGCCAGCAGTTACTTGGGAGGGACTAGCCATTCAGGGCAGTTCTTC; cdr3_aa: CASSYLGGTSHSGQFF